The rows below give T cell receptor beta chains drawn from one sample of a study of identical twins. TCRdb re-called the 5' RACE reads with MiXCR, one entry per CDR3 protein. The sample includes approximately 210,000 distinct CDR3 sequences, roughly 9.4% seen only once; the top ten take 5% to 5.5%. Sequencing was performed on memory (CD45RO+) T cells sorted from blood. Source of these receptors: a woman younger than 30 in good health. The CDR3 runs from the conserved cysteine through the conserved F or W. D genes are given only for firm matches. Clone sizes are given selectively: once, few, many, or a class where the clone is expanded.

TRBD2 TRBJ2-1 TRBV6-2/TRBV6-3 . TGTGCCAGCAGACGCGGGACTAGCGGGAGATCCTCCTACAATGAGCAGTTCTTC CASRRGTSGRSSYNEQFF
. TRBJ2-2 TRBV6-2/TRBV6-3 . TGTGCCAGCAGTTACACAAAGGGGGTCGGGGAGCTGTTTTTT CASSYTKGVGELFF
. TRBJ1-2 TRBV4-3 . TGCGCCAGCAGCCCGGAGGCCTTCGGGGGCTACACCTTC CASSPEAFGGYTF
. TRBJ1-1 TRBV20-1 few TGCAGTGCTCCTGGGGAGGGAGACACTGAAGCTTTCTTT CSAPGEGDTEAFF
. TRBJ2-2 TRBV27 few TGTGCCAGCAGTTTAACCCTCGGGATAGCGGCGAACACCGGGGAGCTGTTTTTT CASSLTLGIAANTGELFF
. TRBJ2-7 TRBV6-5 few TGTGCCAGCAGTTACCTCAGGGGTTTAGGTTACGAGCAGTACTTC CASSYLRGLGYEQYF
TRBD2 TRBJ2-1 TRBV20-1 . TGCAGTGCTACGAAGGGTCTTGGGACTAGCGGGGGGGGATCTGAGCAGTTCTTC CSATKGLGTSGGGSEQFF
. TRBJ2-7 TRBV30 few TGTGCCTGGATGGAGAAGTCCTACGAGCAGTACTTC CAWMEKSYEQYF
. TRBJ2-7 TRBV5-1 many TGCGCCAGCAGCTTAACCGGGCTTCAGTACTTC CASSLTGLQYF
. TRBJ2-2 TRBV4-3 few TGCGCCAGCAGCCAAGGTTTCGAGCAAAACACCGGGGAGCTGTTTTTT CASSQGFEQNTGELFF
TRBD1 TRBJ2-2 TRBV5-1 few TGCGCCAGCAGATACGGGACAGGGGCAGCCGGGGAGCTGTTTTTT CASRYGTGAAGELFF
TRBD2 TRBJ2-5 TRBV6-2/TRBV6-3 . TGTGCCAGCCAGCAGGGACTAGCTTGGGAGACCCAGTACTTC CASQQGLAWETQYF
TRBD1 TRBJ2-3 TRBV10-2 . TGCGCCAGCACCGGGTGGGGGACAGGGGGCACAGATACGCAGTATTTT CASTGWGTGGTDTQYF
. TRBJ2-7 TRBV19 many TGTGCCAGTAGTATTCCCAGTGGAGGGATCCACGAGCAGTACTTC CASSIPSGGIHEQYF
. TRBJ2-1 TRBV6-2/TRBV6-3 . TGTTCCAGCAGTCTAACCTTCAGGGCCTTGCAGTTCTTC CSSSLTFRALQFF
. TRBJ2-3 TRBV19 . TGTGCCAGTAGTACCCCCGGGTCGGGGGGCACAGATACGCAGTATTTT CASSTPGSGGTDTQYF
. TRBJ2-2 TRBV10-2 few TGCGCCAGCAGTGCCTCCGGGGAGCTGTTTTTT CASSASGELFF
. TRBJ2-1 TRBV27 many TGTGCCAGCAGTCCCCAGGGGAGCGGGCGCTCCTACAATGAGCAGTTCTTC CASSPQGSGRSYNEQFF
. TRBJ1-1 TRBV12-3/TRBV12-4 . TGTGCCAGCAGCAAAAAGGGACGGAGTGAAGCTTTCTTT CASSKKGRSEAFF
. TRBJ1-2 TRBV20-1 few TGCAGTGCTTTTCAAAATGGCTACACCTTC CSAFQNGYTF
TRBD2 TRBJ2-1 TRBV5-1 . TGCGCCAGCAGCTTGGCCTATGGGACTAGGGGCAATGAGCAGTTCTTC CASSLAYGTRGNEQFF
. TRBJ1-1 TRBV7-8 many TGTGCCAGCAGCTTAGTGCAGGGAACTGAAGCTTTCTTT CASSLVQGTEAFF
. TRBJ2-7 TRBV20-1 few TGCAGTGCTAGAGTCGGACGGGGTTGGTACGAGCAGTACTTC CSARVGRGWYEQYF
. TRBJ2-7 TRBV7-9 many TGTGCCAGCAGCTTAGGTCCAGGGAGAGGGTACGAGCAGTACTTC CASSLGPGRGYEQYF
TRBD2 TRBJ2-1 TRBV20-1 many TGCAGTGCCAAACCGGGACTAGCAGCCAACAATGAGCAGTTCTTC CSAKPGLAANNEQFF
. TRBJ2-1 TRBV6-1 many TGTGCCAGCAGCGACCGGGACACCTACAATGAGCAGTTCTTC CASSDRDTYNEQFF
TRBD2 TRBJ2-3 TRBV7-2 few TGTGCCAGCAGCGAGACTAGCGGGGGATACTCAGATACGCAGTATTTT CASSETSGGYSDTQYF
. TRBJ1-2 TRBV20-1 . TGCAGTGGGGGGGTTACAGATGGCTACACCTTC CSGGVTDGYTF
TRBD2 TRBJ2-1 TRBV19 . TGTGCCAGTAGTCCATGGGAGGGACTAGCGGCTGACAATGAGCAGTTCTTC CASSPWEGLAADNEQFF
. TRBJ2-1 TRBV7-2 many TGTGCCAGCAGCTTAGCGCGGGCAGGGGCGGGTGAGCAGTTCTTC CASSLARAGAGEQFF
. TRBJ2-2 TRBV5-1 few TGCGCCAGCAGCTTTTGGACCGGGGAGCTGTTTTTT CASSFWTGELFF
TRBD1 TRBJ1-1 TRBV5-5 . TGTGCCAGCAGCAAAGGACAGGGGAACACTGAAGCTTTCTTT CASSKGQGNTEAFF
. TRBJ2-7 TRBV4-2 . TGTGCCAGCAGCCAAGAGGCGAGCGGCGACTCCTACGAGCAGTACTTC CASSQEASGDSYEQYF
TRBD1 TRBJ2-7 TRBV7-9 few TGTGCCAGCAGCCAGGACAGGGACCACGAGCAGTACTTC CASSQDRDHEQYF
. TRBJ1-2 TRBV5-8 . TGTGCCAGGAGCTTGACGGGGGCAGAGGGCTACACCTTC CARSLTGAEGYTF
. TRBJ2-3 TRBV11-2 . TGTGCCAGCGGGAACCCCACAGATACGCAGTATTTT CASGNPTDTQYF
TRBD1 TRBJ2-1 TRBV12-3/TRBV12-4 . TGTGCCAGCACCCCTCTAGGGACAGGCCCCTACAATGAGCAGTTCTTC CASTPLGTGPYNEQFF
. TRBJ1-1 TRBV7-9 few TGTGCCAGCAGCTCCCCCCGAGGTGAAGCTTTCTTT CASSSPRGEAFF
. TRBJ2-7 TRBV6-5 . TGTGCCAGCAGTTACGAGGTCGGGGTCGAGCAGTACTTC CASSYEVGVEQYF
TRBD2 TRBJ2-3 TRBV20-1 few TGCAGTGCTTTGCCCAGCGGGGGGGCCCAGACAGATACGCAGTATTTT CSALPSGGAQTDTQYF
. TRBJ2-1 TRBV5-1 many TGCGCCAGCAGCTTGGCGATTGACCAATACTCCTACAATGAGCAGTTCTTC CASSLAIDQYSYNEQFF
TRBD2 TRBJ2-7 TRBV5-1 few TGCGCCAGCAGCTTGACCAGCGGGGCTGGAGAGCAGTACTTC CASSLTSGAGEQYF
TRBD2 TRBJ2-2 TRBV4-3 few TGCGCCAGCAGCCAAGAGGGTCCTAGCGGAATATCCGGGGAGCTGTTTTTT CASSQEGPSGISGELFF
. TRBJ2-1 TRBV9 many TGTGCCAGCAGCGGCGGTCGGGACTCCTACAATGAGCAGTTCTTC CASSGGRDSYNEQFF